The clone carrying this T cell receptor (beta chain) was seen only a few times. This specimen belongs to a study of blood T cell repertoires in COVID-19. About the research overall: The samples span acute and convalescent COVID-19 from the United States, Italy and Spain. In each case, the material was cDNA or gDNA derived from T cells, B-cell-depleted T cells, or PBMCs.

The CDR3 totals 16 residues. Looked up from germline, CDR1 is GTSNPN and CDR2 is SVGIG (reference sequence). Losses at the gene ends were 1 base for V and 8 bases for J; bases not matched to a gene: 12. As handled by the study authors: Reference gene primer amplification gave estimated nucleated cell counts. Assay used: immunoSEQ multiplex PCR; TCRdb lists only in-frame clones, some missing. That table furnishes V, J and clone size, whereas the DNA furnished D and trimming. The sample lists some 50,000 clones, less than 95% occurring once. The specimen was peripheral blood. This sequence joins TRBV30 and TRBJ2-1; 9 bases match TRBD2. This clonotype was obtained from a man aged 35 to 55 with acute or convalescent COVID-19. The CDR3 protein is CAWSGKRLAVVDEQFF. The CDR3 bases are TGTGCCTGGAGTGGGAAGAGACTAGCGGTTGTGGATGAGCAGTTCTTC. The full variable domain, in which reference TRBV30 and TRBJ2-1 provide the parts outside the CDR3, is SQTIHQWPATLVQPVGSPLSLECTVEGTSNPNLYWYRQAAGRGLQLLFYSVGIGQISSEVPQNLSASRPQDRQFILSSKKLLLSDSGFYLCAWSGKRLAVVDEQFFGPGTRLTVL.